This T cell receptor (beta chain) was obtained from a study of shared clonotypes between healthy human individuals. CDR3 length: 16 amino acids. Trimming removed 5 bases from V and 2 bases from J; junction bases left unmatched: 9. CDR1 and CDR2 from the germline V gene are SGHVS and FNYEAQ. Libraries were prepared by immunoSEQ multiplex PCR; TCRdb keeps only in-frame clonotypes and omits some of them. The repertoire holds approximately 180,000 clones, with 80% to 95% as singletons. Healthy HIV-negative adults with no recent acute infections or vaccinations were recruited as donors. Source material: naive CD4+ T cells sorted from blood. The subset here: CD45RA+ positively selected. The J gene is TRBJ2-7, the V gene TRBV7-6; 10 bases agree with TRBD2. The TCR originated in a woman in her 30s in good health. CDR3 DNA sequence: TGTGCCAGCAGCCGATGGAGCGGGAGGGGCGCCTACGAGCAGTACTTC. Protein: CASSRWSGRGAYEQYF.